Listed here is a single T cell receptor (beta chain). Assay used: immunoSEQ multiplex PCR; TCRdb lists only in-frame clones, some missing. The table lists approximately 210,000 clones, less than 90% of them singletons, with 0.65% to 0.85% in the top ten. This specimen belongs to a study of blood T cell repertoires in COVID-19. Looking at the study overall: Donors in the United States, Italy and Spain gave samples during acute or convalescent COVID-19.

Germline V lookup: CDR1 LNHNV, CDR2 YYDKDF (reference sequence). The CDR3 runs 13 residues. The V and J ends lost 1 base and 4 bases respectively, with 7 bases between them. The chain recombines TRBV15 with TRBJ2-5; the D gene is possibly TRBD2 (6 bases). Source material: peripheral blood. The sequence was collected from a man between 35 and 55 years old with acute or convalescent COVID-19. This CDR3 is CATSRGRGETQYF. The CDR3 DNA sequence: TGTGCCACCAGCAGAGGGCGGGGAGAGACCCAGTACTTC.